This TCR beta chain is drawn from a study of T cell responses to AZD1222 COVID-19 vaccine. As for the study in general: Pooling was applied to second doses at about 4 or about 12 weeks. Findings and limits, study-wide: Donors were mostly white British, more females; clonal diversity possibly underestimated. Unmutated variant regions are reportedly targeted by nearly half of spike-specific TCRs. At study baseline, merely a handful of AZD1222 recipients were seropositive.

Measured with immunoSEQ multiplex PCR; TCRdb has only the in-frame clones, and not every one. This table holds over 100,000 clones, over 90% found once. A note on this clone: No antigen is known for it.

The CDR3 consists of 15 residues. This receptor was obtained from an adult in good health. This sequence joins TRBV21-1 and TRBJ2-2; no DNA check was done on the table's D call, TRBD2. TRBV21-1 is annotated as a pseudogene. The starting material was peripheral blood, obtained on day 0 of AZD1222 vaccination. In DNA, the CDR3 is TGTGCCAGCAGCAACTTCGGACTGCGCACCGGGGAGCTGTTTTTT. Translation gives CASSNFGLRTGELFF.